The TCR beta chain under discussion was sequenced for a study of blood T cell repertoires in COVID-19. Looking at the study overall: COVID-19 samples collected from the United States, Italy and Spain covered acute and convalescent phases. From T cells, B-cell-depleted T cells, or PBMCs came the material, which was cDNA or gDNA.

The ends were cut back, 7 bases at V and 3 bases at J, with 12 bases in the middle. The CDR3 is made up of 14 amino acids. Germline CDR1 MNHEY, CDR2 SMNVEV (reference sequence). This clone has at least ten counts. Per the authors' pipeline: Quantification of nucleated cells was approximated via reference gene primer amplification. This table comes from immunoSEQ multiplex PCR, and its TCRdb copy is limited to in-frame clones, with some not included. V, J and clone size are taken as reported in that table, and D and trimming were inferred from the DNA itself. The profile shows roughly 250,000 clones, approximately 86% of them singletons.

The source of this sequence is a man in his forties or fifties who had recovered from COVID-19. Sequenced material: peripheral blood. The genes are TRBV27 and TRBJ1-4; D remains unclear. The CDR3 sequence: CASKVPGPNEKLFF. The CDR3 DNA reads as TGTGCCAGCAAAGTTCCAGGCCCTAATGAAAAACTGTTTTTT.